One sample yielded the 16 T cell receptor beta chains listed below, sequenced in a study of control samples from healthy donors and cancer patients (dated by TCRdb to 2020 to 2022). The library was obtained by the immunoSEQ multiplex PCR assay. This immuneACCESS table, as held by TCRdb, lists in-frame sequences with V and J called but not all clones. Of the missing ones, under half trace to an unresolved V gene in checked studies; the others have no known cause. The sample table shows roughly 370,000 clones, and around nine tenths are seen once. The ten largest clones add up to 5.5% to 8% of the sample. The sample consisted of PBMCs. These receptors all come from a man between 35 and 55 years old with head and neck cancer.

This chain joins TRBV30 and TRBJ1-4; 10 bases align to TRBD1. J was trimmed by 11 bases and V by 5 bases; bases with no gene match: 2. There are 11 residues in the CDR3. The germline gives CDR1 GTSNPN, CDR2 SVGIG (reference sequence). The CDR3 protein is CAWGTGDKLFF. The CDR3 bases are TGTGCCTGGGGGACAGGGGATAAACTGTTTTTT.

This clone appeared a single time. The chain couples TRBV10-3 to TRBJ1-1; 7 bases agree with TRBD1. V gave up 3 bases and J gave up 4 bases; unmatched junction bases: 8. Per germline, CDR1 ENHRY and CDR2 SYGVKD. The CDR3 loop spans 15 amino acids. The CDR3 coding sequence is TGTGCCATCAGTGAAAGAGTGACAGGGCTCACTGAAGCTTTCTTT. As protein: CAISERVTGLTEAFF.

The rearrangement joins TRBV19 to TRBJ1-1; D is undetermined. This CDR3 is 14 amino acids long. V lost 7 bases to trimming and J lost 5 bases, with 17 bases between them. CDR1 and CDR2 (germline): LNHDA, SQIVND (reference sequence). The DNA for the CDR3 is TGTGCCAGTACCCAAAACCAAATAGGAACTGAAGCTTTCTTT. This encodes CASTQNQIGTEAFF. The full variable domain, rest sourced from reference TRBV19 and TRBJ1-1, is DGGITQSPKYLFRKEGQNVTLSCEQNLNHDAMYWYRQDPGQGLRLIYYSQIVNDFQKGDIAEGYSVSREKKESFPLTVTSAQKNPTAFYLCASTQNQIGTEAFFGQGTRLTVV.

This chain uses TRBV11-2 with TRBJ2-1; no firm D call. V was cut by 1 base and J by 8 bases, with 12 bases left in between. Germline CDR1 SGHAT, CDR2 FQNNGV. This CDR3 contains 14 residues. CDR3 region: CASSLAAQTDEQFF. CDR3 bases: TGTGCCAGCAGCTTAGCGGCACAGACGGATGAGCAGTTCTTC.

In nucleotides, the CDR3 is TGTGCCAGCTCAGTACAGGGGATGACTGAAGCTTTCTTT. Amino acid sequence: CASSVQGMTEAFF. The V gene is TRBV18, the J gene TRBJ1-1; 7 nucleotides align to TRBD1. CDR1 KGHSH and CDR2 LQKENI come from the germline V gene. The CDR3 runs to 13 residues. Trimming cost V 5 bases and J 5 bases; bases outside gene matches: 5. Full variable domain (missing parts from reference TRBV18 and TRBJ1-1): NAGVMQNPRHLVRRRGQEARLRCSPMKGHSHVYWYRQLPEEGLKFMVYLQKENIIDESGMPKERFSAEFPKEGPSILRIQQVVRGDSAAYFCASSVQGMTEAFFGQGTRLTVV.

The CDR3 is CASSPGVLGSYEQYF. CDR3 nucleotide sequence: TGTGCCAGCAGTCCGGGGGTCCTGGGCTCCTACGAGCAGTACTTC. The chain couples TRBV6-5 to TRBJ2-7, with D possibly matching TRBD2 (6 bases). The CDR3 sequence is 15 residues long. Trimming removed 5 bases from V and 0 bases from J, with 14 bases in between. Germline assignment: CDR1 MNHEY and CDR2 SVGAGI.

This sequence joins TRBV6-6 and TRBJ1-5; D gene unclear. The CDR3 has 12 amino acids. V was clipped by 7 bases and J by 6 bases, with 10 bases between them. Germline V gene lookup returns CDR1 MNHNY and CDR2 SVGAGI (reference sequence). The chain's CDR3 is CASTPEGQPQHF. CDR3 coding DNA: TGTGCCAGCACTCCCGAGGGTCAGCCCCAGCATTTT.

This clone appeared many times. As DNA, the CDR3 is TGTGCCTGGGCTCACCCCGAGAACAGGGCTAACTATGGCTACACCTTC. This encodes CAWAHPENRANYGYTF. The chain is built from TRBV30 and TRBJ1-2, with a possible D match to TRBD1 (6 bases). V was clipped by 5 bases and J by 0 bases, with 19 bases between them. The CDR3 contains 16 residues. Germline values: CDR1 GTSNPN, CDR2 SVGIG (reference sequence).

The V call is TRBV9, the J call TRBJ1-1, with unresolved D. Germline CDR1 is SGDLS and CDR2 is YYNGEE. The V end was cut by 0 bases, the J end by 2 bases, with 11 bases between. This CDR3 comprises 15 residues. CDR3 DNA sequence: TGTGCCAGCAGCGTAGGTCGGGTGGGAAACACTGAAGCTTTCTTT. It codes for CASSVGRVGNTEAFF.

The V call is TRBV27, the J call TRBJ1-1; D not resolved. The V gene lost 5 bases and the J gene lost 1 base, with 11 bases spanning the gap. This CDR3 is built from 14 residues. Germline V gives CDR1 MNHEY, CDR2 SMNVEV (reference sequence). CDR3 loop: CASSPTDGNTEAFF. The DNA for the CDR3 is TGTGCCAGCAGTCCTACGGACGGGAACACTGAAGCTTTCTTT.

The V gene is TRBV28, the J gene TRBJ1-3; D call uncertain. Germline V gene sequence: CDR1 MDHEN, CDR2 SYDVKM. This CDR3 comprises 15 residues. The germline V and J ends were trimmed by 8 bases and 4 bases, with 18 bases remaining between them. The CDR3 sequence: CASFSTQVLGNTIYF. The CDR3 DNA is TGTGCCAGCTTCTCTACGCAGGTACTAGGAAACACCATATATTTT.

The rearrangement joins TRBV30 to TRBJ1-2; D is undetermined. CDR1 is GTSNPN and CDR2 is SVGIG in the germline V gene (reference sequence). The CDR3 contains 12 residues. Trimming stripped 0 bases from V and 8 bases from J, with 10 bases between. The CDR3, as DNA: TGTGCCTGGAGTGTAGTCCTGTGGGGCTACACCTTC. It codes for CAWSVVLWGYTF. Together with reference TRBV30 and TRBJ1-2, the CDR3 gives the full variable domain: SQTIHQWPATLVQPVGSPLSLECTVEGTSNPNLYWYRQAAGRGLQLLFYSVGIGQISSEVPQNLSASRPQDRQFILSSKKLLLSDSGFYLCAWSVVLWGYTFGSGTRLTVV.

This chain links TRBV2 with TRBJ2-2; D ambiguous. Per the germline V gene, CDR1 is SNHLY and CDR2 is FYNNEI. V was clipped by 3 bases and J by 2 bases, with 13 bases between them. This CDR3 contains 16 residues. CDR3: CASSDWRRINTGELFF. In nucleotides, the CDR3 is TGTGCCAGCAGTGATTGGCGGCGAATAAACACCGGGGAGCTGTTTTTT. The full variable domain, its missing parts supplied by reference TRBV2 and TRBJ2-2, is EPEVTQTPSHQVTQMGQEVILRCVPISNHLYFYWYRQILGQKVEFLVSFYNNEISEKSEIFDDQFSVERPDGSNFTLKIRSTKLEDSAMYFCASSDWRRINTGELFFGEGSRLTVL.

This chain uses TRBV5-8 with TRBJ2-7; 7 nucleotides agree with TRBD1. The length of the CDR3 is 14 residues. Germline trimming cut 3 bases from V and 3 bases from J; bases unmatched to any gene: 6. From germline, CDR1 is SGHTS and CDR2 YDEGEE. In nucleotides, the CDR3 is TGTGCCAGCAGCTACGGACAGGCGAACTACGAGCAGTACTTC. It specifies CASSYGQANYEQYF.

The chain recombines TRBV2 with TRBJ2-6; D ambiguous. The germline V gene has CDR1 SNHLY and CDR2 FYNNEI. This CDR3 spans 15 amino acids. With 3 bases removed from V and 0 bases from J, the gap between germline ends came to 6 bases. Here the CDR3 reads CASSEGHSGANVLTF. CDR3 nucleotide sequence: TGTGCCAGCAGTGAGGGCCACTCTGGGGCCAACGTCCTGACTTTC. Using reference TRBV2 and TRBJ2-6 for the parts outside the CDR3, the full variable domain is EPEVTQTPSHQVTQMGQEVILRCVPISNHLYFYWYRQILGQKVEFLVSFYNNEISEKSEIFDDQFSVERPDGSNFTLKIRSTKLEDSAMYFCASSEGHSGANVLTFGAGSRLTVL.

The count of this clone is one. The gene calls are TRBV19 and TRBJ2-2, with 8 bases that match TRBD1. The junction had 6 bases not matched to a gene; V was cut back by 6 bases and J by 3 bases. Germline assignment: CDR1 LNHDA and CDR2 SQIVND (reference sequence). The CDR3 is 15 residues long. DNA of the CDR3: TGTGCCAGTAGGACGACAGGGGAGGACACCGGGGAGCTGTTTTTT. Amino acid sequence: CASRTTGEDTGELFF.